This is a list of T cell receptor beta chains from one sample in a study of T cells in Graves' hyperthyroidism and ophthalmopathy. TCRdb re-called the multiplex PCR reads with MiXCR, one entry per CDR3 protein. The data show 400,000 to 550,000 distinct CDR3 sequences, around a quarter seen once. The sequencing sample was made of blood. The receptors stem from a woman aged 25 to 39 with Graves' ophthalmopathy. The CDR3 runs from the conserved cysteine through the conserved F or W. D genes are given only for firm matches. The listing skips clone size in some rows; elsewhere it reads once, few, many or a size class.

J gene | clone size | V gene | D gene | CDR3 length | CDR3 protein | CDR3 DNA
TRBJ2-2 | few | TRBV2 | - | 14 | CAKEGGGPDGELFF | TGTGCCAAGGAGGGGGGGGGTCCCGACGGGGAGCTGTTTTTT
TRBJ1-1 | - | TRBV6-5 | - | 14 | CASSYAGTGTEAFF | TGTGCCAGCAGTTACGCGGGGACGGGCACTGAAGCTTTCTTT
TRBJ1-1 | many | TRBV19 | - | 16 | CASSTRDRVKGWGAFF | TGTGCCAGTAGCACCAGGGACCGGGTCAAAGGTTGGGGAGCTTTCTTT
TRBJ2-7 | many | TRBV28 | TRBD1 | 15 | CASSPQRGQPYEQYF | TGTGCCAGCAGTCCTCAGAGGGGACAGCCCTACGAGCAGTACTTC
TRBJ2-7 | - | TRBV20-1 | - | 15 | CSALAGGQSSYEQYF | TGCAGTGCTTTGGCGGGGGGACAGAGCTCCTACGAGCAGTACTTC
TRBJ2-6 | few | TRBV6-2/TRBV6-3 | - | 17 | CASRKDRTSSGANVLTF | TGTGCCAGCAGAAAGGACAGGACTAGCTCTGGGGCCAACGTCCTGACTTTC
TRBJ2-5 | many | TRBV20-1 | - | 13 | CSARDGVKGTQYF | TGCAGTGCTAGAGATGGGGTTAAGGGTACCCAGTACTTC
TRBJ1-5 | many | TRBV7-2 | - | 14 | CASSLGLDNQPQHF | TGTGCCAGCAGCTTAGGCTTGGACAATCAGCCCCAGCATTTT
TRBJ1-1 | many | TRBV25-1 | TRBD1 | 13 | CASSEYSRGYAFF | TGTGCCAGCAGTGAATATAGCAGGGGGTACGCTTTCTTT
TRBJ1-5 | - | TRBV7-2 | TRBD1 | 15 | CASSLSGTGGQPQHF | TGTGCCAGCAGCCTCAGCGGTACAGGGGGACAGCCCCAGCATTTT
TRBJ1-2 | many | TRBV7-2 | - | 15 | CASSLGSSGAYGYTF | TGTGCCAGCAGCTTAGGTTCCTCAGGAGCATATGGCTACACCTTC
TRBJ2-5 | - | TRBV27 | - | 13 | CASGTPPGETQYF | TGTGCCAGTGGGACACCACCCGGAGAGACCCAGTACTTC
TRBJ2-2 | few | TRBV7-8 | - | 14 | CASSLALQGGELFF | TGTGCCAGCAGCTTAGCCTTACAGGGAGGGGAGCTGTTTTTT
TRBJ2-5 | few | TRBV12-3/TRBV12-4 | - | 13 | CASKRVGPETQYF | TGTGCCAGTAAGCGGGTCGGGCCGGAGACCCAGTACTTC
TRBJ1-1 | many | TRBV12-3/TRBV12-4 | - | 12 | CASGGGDTEAFF | TGTGCCAGCGGAGGGGGAGACACTGAAGCTTTCTTT
TRBJ2-7 | many | TRBV20-1 | - | 13 | CSASPGRQREQYF | TGCAGTGCTTCACCAGGACGGCAACGAGAGCAGTACTTC
TRBJ1-2 | - | TRBV10-3 | TRBD1 | 13 | CAIRPQGAEGYTF | TGTGCCATCAGACCACAGGGGGCAGAAGGCTACACCTTC
TRBJ1-1 | - | TRBV6-1 | - | 14 | CASSEWAGASEAFF | TGTGCCAGCAGTGAGTGGGCGGGGGCGAGTGAAGCTTTCTTT
TRBJ1-1 | many | TRBV6-1 | - | 14 | CASSRPGLYSGAFF | TGTGCCAGCAGTAGACCGGGACTCTACAGTGGGGCTTTCTTT
TRBJ2-3 | - | TRBV20-1 | - | 14 | CSAPSDWRTDTQYF | TGCAGTGCTCCCTCGGACTGGCGCACAGATACGCAGTATTTT
TRBJ2-7 | many | TRBV20-1 | - | 11 | CSVPRQYEQYF | TGCAGTGTGCCCCGACAGTACGAGCAGTACTTC
TRBJ1-2 | - | TRBV11-2 | - | 18 | CASSSPLAGRAPAYGYTF | TGTGCCAGCAGCTCCCCCCTGGCCGGAAGGGCTCCGGCCTATGGCTACACCTTC
TRBJ1-5 | - | TRBV2 | - | 15 | CASRTDVYSNQPQHF | TGTGCCAGCAGAACGGATGTTTATAGCAATCAGCCCCAGCATTTT
TRBJ2-7 | - | TRBV20-1 | TRBD2 | 15 | CSARDQVAGGLKQYF | TGCAGTGCTAGAGATCAGGTAGCGGGAGGGTTAAAGCAGTACTTC
TRBJ2-7 | many | TRBV27 | - | 16 | CASSSRDGQKRYEQYF | TGTGCCAGCAGTTCACGGGACGGCCAAAAACGCTACGAGCAGTACTTC
TRBJ2-5 | - | TRBV6-1 | - | 16 | CASSPHLRGFGETQYF | TGTGCCAGCAGCCCCCACCTTCGAGGATTTGGGGAGACCCAGTACTTC
TRBJ2-7 | - | TRBV11-1 | TRBD1 | 16 | CASSWWDRDYPYEQYF | TGTGCCAGCAGCTGGTGGGACAGGGATTATCCCTACGAGCAGTACTTC
TRBJ1-3 | many | TRBV9 | - | 15 | CASSVEGGSGNTIYF | TGTGCCAGCAGCGTAGAAGGTGGCTCTGGAAACACCATATATTTT
TRBJ1-2 | many | TRBV12-3/TRBV12-4 | TRBD1 | 14 | CASRGQGGTYGYTF | TGTGCCAGCAGGGGACAGGGTGGTACCTATGGCTACACCTTC